This T cell receptor beta chain was recovered during a study of cytomegalovirus exposure and HLA in healthy donors. CDR3 length: 15 residues. Trimming removed 2 bases from V and 8 bases from J, with 18 bases in between. Germline loops: CDR1 PRHDT, CDR2 FYEKMQ (reference sequence). The study, taken as a whole, reports: The study carried out a later analysis of TCR beta sequences. It associated some 15,000 of them with specific HLA alleles at a false discovery rate of 0.05.

This clone was picked up a small number of times. Antigen specificity is unknown. PCR employed 60 Vbeta and 13 Jbeta primers. Sequenced by immunoSEQ multiplex PCR; TCRdb stores in-frame clones only, minus some. The data contain 150,000 to 200,000 clones, about three quarters of them singletons. V usage is TRBV13 and J usage is TRBJ1-2, with D possibly being TRBD1 (5 bases). The sample taken for sequencing was PBMCs. This clonotype was sampled from a man aged 45-65 years in good health and CMV-seropositive. CDR3 bases: TGTGCCAGCAGCTTAAGGACGGGGGGTAAGGGAGGCTACACCTTC. Residues: CASSLRTGGKGGYTF.